The T cell receptor (beta chain) under discussion was sequenced for a study of T-cell memory formation after mild COVID-19. Study conclusions and caveats: Pre-infection memory harbored some responding clones, suggesting cross-reactive memory joined. A second wave expanding day 15 to 37 was CD4+-biased; contracting clones were balanced. A second wave of clones peaked on day 37, and their SARS-CoV-2 specificity went unconfirmed.

There are 14 residues in the CDR3. V was clipped by 6 bases and J by 4 bases, with 16 bases between them. Germline V gene sequence: CDR1 SQVTM, CDR2 ANQGSEA. On this clonotype itself: Antigen specificity is unknown.

Sample barcodes and UMIs were carried by the TCR alpha and TCR beta cDNA libraries that 5'RACE generated with constant-segment primers. MiXCR, applied by TCRdb to the 5' RACE reads, yields one record per CDR3 protein. Here the sample spans around 310,000 distinct CDR3 sequences, around a sixth being singletons. The chain combines TRBV29-1 with TRBJ1-5; unclear D gene. Material for sequencing was PBMCs or a T cell subset sorted from them (not recorded which). This TCR was recovered from a man aged 18 to 29 who had mild COVID-19 (a few samples of this study predate the infection). Cell type and time point are not known. The CDR3 reads CSVAVDGKNQPQHF. The CDR3, as DNA: TGCAGCGTAGCCGTGGACGGGAAAAATCAGCCCCAGCATTTT.